The following is a T cell receptor beta chain sequence with its context. Authors' analysis steps: By means of reference gene primer amplification, nucleated cell counts were estimated. Sequencing was performed with immunoSEQ multiplex PCR; in TCRdb, only in-frame clones are kept and a portion is missing. That table supplies the V and J calls and clone size; D and trimming were determined from the DNA. Of 150,000 or so clones listed, 80% to 90% are singletons. This entry comes from a study of blood T cell repertoires in COVID-19. Study-wide context: Spain, Italy and the United States supplied samples that represented acute and convalescent COVID-19.

V was clipped by 7 bases and J by 1 base; unmatched bases: 11. The CDR3 runs to 16 residues. CDR1 is MDHEN and CDR2 is SYDVKM in the germline V gene. This clonotype was sampled from a man in his 60s with acute or convalescent COVID-19. The chain couples TRBV28 to TRBJ1-2; 8 positions match TRBD1. Material: peripheral blood. The CDR3 sequence is CASISPGGVGNYGYTF. Here the CDR3 DNA reads TGTGCCAGCATCTCCCCAGGGGGCGTCGGTAACTATGGCTACACCTTC.